This TCR beta chain was recorded in a study of a mutant IDH1 vaccine in newly diagnosed glioma. Study overall: The earlier regimen, radiotherapy, temozolomide, or both, was most often both.

Sequenced by immunoSEQ multiplex PCR; TCRdb stores in-frame clones only, minus some. The data show 50,000 to 60,000 clones, about 91% seen once. This clone was recorded only once. Its antigen remains unidentified. V was cut by 9 bases and J by 2 bases, with 13 bases left in between. Germline values: CDR1 SNHLY, CDR2 FYNNEI. This CDR3 has 13 amino acids. Time point noted: week 11, during vaccination. A 20-mer mutant IDH1 peptide at 300 ug was injected subcutaneously with topical imiquimod. The TCR was taken from a man aged 50 to 59 with glioma. Here the sequenced sample was PBMCs, taken from a glioma patient whose treatment included an IDH1 peptide vaccine. The chain is built from TRBV2 and TRBJ1-2; perhaps TRBD1 as D (6 bases). The CDR3 region has the DNA TGTGCCAGTAAAGGACAGCACAACTATGGCTACACCTTC. It specifies CASKGQHNYGYTF. Variable domain in full (rest from reference TRBV2 and TRBJ1-2): EPEVTQTPSHQVTQMGQEVILRCVPISNHLYFYWYRQILGQKVEFLVSFYNNEISEKSEIFDDQFSVERPDGSNFTLKIRSTKLEDSAMYFCASKGQHNYGYTFGSGTRLTVV.